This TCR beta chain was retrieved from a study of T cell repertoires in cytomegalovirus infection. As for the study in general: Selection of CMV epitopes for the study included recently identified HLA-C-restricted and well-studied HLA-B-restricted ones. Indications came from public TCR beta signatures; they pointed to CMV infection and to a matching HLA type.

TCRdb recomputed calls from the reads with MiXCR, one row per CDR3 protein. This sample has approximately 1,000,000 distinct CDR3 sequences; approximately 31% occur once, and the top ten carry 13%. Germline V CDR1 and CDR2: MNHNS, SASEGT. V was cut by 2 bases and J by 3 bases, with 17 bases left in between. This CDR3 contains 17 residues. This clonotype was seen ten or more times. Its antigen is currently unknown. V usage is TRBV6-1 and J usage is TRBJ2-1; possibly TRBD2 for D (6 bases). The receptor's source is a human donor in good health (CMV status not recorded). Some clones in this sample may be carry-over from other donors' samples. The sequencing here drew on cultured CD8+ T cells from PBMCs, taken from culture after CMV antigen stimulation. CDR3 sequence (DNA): TGTGCCAGCAGTGAAAGGTGGCGCGGCGGGATCTACAATGAGCAGTTCTTC. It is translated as CASSERWRGGIYNEQFF.